What follows are 3 T cell receptor beta chains derived from one specimen sequenced in a study of blood T cell repertoires in COVID-19. Sequenced by immunoSEQ multiplex PCR; TCRdb stores in-frame clones only, minus some. The sample holds around 12,000 clones, roughly 88% seen once. The sample taken for sequencing was peripheral blood. The receptor source for this set is a human donor in a cohort sampled during active COVID-19.

J is TRBJ1-2 and V is TRBV4-3; TRBD1 matches 7 bases. After removal of 0 bases from V and 0 bases from J, the junction contained 10 bases not matched to a gene. The CDR3 contains 18 residues. Germline CDR1 and CDR2: LGHNA and YSLEER. This chain's CDR3 is CASSQDRGTVTANYGYTF. In nucleotides, the CDR3 is TGCGCCAGCAGCCAAGATCGGGGGACAGTCACCGCTAACTATGGCTACACCTTC.

This chain's CDR3 is CASGLVRGDPFSYNEQFF. Written as DNA, the CDR3 is TGTGCTAGTGGTTTGGTACGGGGGGACCCTTTTTCCTACAATGAGCAGTTCTTC. This rearrangement joins TRBV12-5 to TRBJ2-1, with TRBD2 matching over 7 bases. CDR3 size: 18 residues. Per the germline V gene, CDR1 is LGHNT and CDR2 is FRNRAP. J gave up 1 base and V 0 bases, and 9 bases lay outside the gene matches. The variable domain in full, completed from reference TRBV12-5 and TRBJ2-1, reads DARVTQTPRHKVTEMGQEVTMRCQPILGHNTVFWYRQTMMQGLELLAYFRNRAPLDDSGMPKDRFSAEMPDATLATLKIQPSEPRDSAVYFCASGLVRGDPFSYNEQFFGPGTRLTVL.

Concerning this clone itself: At one end, the junction sequence differs from germline, possibly due to a read error. The chain couples TRBV5-1 to TRBJ2-7, with D maybe TRBD2 (6 bases). The CDR3 is 12 residues long. In germline, CDR1 is SGHRS, CDR2 YFSETQ. The CDR3 nucleotides read TGCGCCAGCAGTGGGGACTCCAACGAGCAGTACTTC. Its protein is CASSGDSNEQYF.